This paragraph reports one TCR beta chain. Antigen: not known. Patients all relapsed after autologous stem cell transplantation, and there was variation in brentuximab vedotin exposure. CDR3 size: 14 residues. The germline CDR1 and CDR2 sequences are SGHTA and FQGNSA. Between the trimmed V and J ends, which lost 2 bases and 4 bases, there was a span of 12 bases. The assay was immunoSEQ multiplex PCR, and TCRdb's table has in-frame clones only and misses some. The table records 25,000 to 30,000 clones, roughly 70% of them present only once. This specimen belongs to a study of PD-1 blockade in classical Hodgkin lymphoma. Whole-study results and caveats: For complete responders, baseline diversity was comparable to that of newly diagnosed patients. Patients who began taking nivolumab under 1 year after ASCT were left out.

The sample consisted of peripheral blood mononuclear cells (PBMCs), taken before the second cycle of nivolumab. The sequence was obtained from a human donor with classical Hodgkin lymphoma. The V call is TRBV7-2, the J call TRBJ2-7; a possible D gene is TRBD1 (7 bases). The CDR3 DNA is TGTGCCAGCAGCTTAAGGGACAGCGGGTACGAGCAGTACTTC. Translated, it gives CASSLRDSGYEQYF.